These T cell receptor beta chains were read from a single sample in a study of molecular identifiers for immune sequencing clone quantification. MiXCR was run by TCRdb on the PCR reads, yielding one entry per CDR3 protein. The table lists a few hundred thousand distinct CDR3 sequences, under 30% of them singletons, with approximately 0.8% in the top ten. The sequenced sample consisted of naive CD8+ T cells from blood, with Jurkat cell RNA spiked in. These TCRs come from a human donor in good health. Some libraries in this study had Jurkat cell RNA spiked in. CDR3s include the opening cysteine and the closing phenylalanine or tryptophan. Fields, in order: D gene, clone size, J gene, V gene, CDR3 protein, CDR3 DNA. D genes are given only for firm matches. Expanded clones are given a class, and other clones once, few, many or no size at all.

D: .; size: .; J: TRBJ2-7; V: TRBV7-2; CDR3: CARRPPGTPNYEQYF; DNA: TGTGCCCGCAGACCGCCCGGGACACCTAACTACGAGCAGTACTTC
D: .; size: many; J: TRBJ2-5; V: TRBV6-5; CDR3: CASWDVGRQETQYF; DNA: TGTGCCAGTTGGGACGTTGGCCGCCAAGAGACCCAGTACTTC
D: TRBD2; size: .; J: TRBJ2-7; V: TRBV5-6; CDR3: CASSPGLAGGPNYEQYF; DNA: TGTGCCAGCAGCCCCGGACTAGCGGGAGGCCCGAACTACGAGCAGTACTTC
D: .; size: few; J: TRBJ2-1; V: TRBV6-6; CDR3: CASTLITTYNEQFF; DNA: TGTGCCAGCACCTTGATAACGACCTACAATGAGCAGTTCTTC
D: TRBD1; size: .; J: TRBJ1-2; V: TRBV12-3/TRBV12-4; CDR3: CASSLSRGDGYTF; DNA: TGTGCCAGCAGTTTGAGCAGGGGGGATGGCTACACCTTC
D: TRBD1; size: .; J: TRBJ2-5; V: TRBV7-7; CDR3: CASSWGTGQETQDF; DNA: TGTGCTAGCAGCTGGGGGACAGGCCAAGAGACCCAGGACTTC
D: TRBD1; size: few; J: TRBJ2-7; V: TRBV4-3; CDR3: CASSKSRTGISYEQYF; DNA: TGCGCCAGCAGCAAAAGTAGGACAGGGATCTCCTACGAGCAGTACTTC
D: .; size: many; J: TRBJ1-2; V: TRBV14; CDR3: CASSQGQGGYGYTF; DNA: TGTGCCAGCAGCCAAGGGCAGGGCGGCTATGGCTACACCTTC
D: TRBD2; size: few; J: TRBJ2-7; V: TRBV6-6; CDR3: CASSYSGTTYEQYF; DNA: TGTGCCAGCAGTTACTCCGGGACTACCTACGAGCAGTACTTC
D: .; size: few; J: TRBJ1-1; V: TRBV9; CDR3: CASSPSTGEAFF; DNA: TGTGCCAGCAGCCCTTCCACAGGAGAAGCTTTCTTT
D: .; size: .; J: TRBJ2-1; V: TRBV6-6; CDR3: CASLSERNSYNEQFF; DNA: TGTGCCAGCCTGTCGGAACGGAACTCCTACAATGAGCAGTTCTTC
D: .; size: many; J: TRBJ2-3; V: TRBV5-1; CDR3: CASSPRIQVGTDTQYF; DNA: TGCGCCAGCAGCCCCAGGATCCAAGTCGGCACAGATACGCAGTATTTT
D: TRBD2; size: .; J: TRBJ2-7; V: TRBV28; CDR3: CASSLGTSGSSEQYF; DNA: TGTGCCAGCAGTCTAGGGACTAGCGGGAGTTCCGAGCAGTACTTC
D: TRBD2; size: few; J: TRBJ2-5; V: TRBV13; CDR3: CASSFLGAGGRQETQYF; DNA: TGTGCCAGCAGCTTCTTAGGAGCGGGGGGGCGACAAGAGACCCAGTACTTC
D: .; size: .; J: TRBJ1-1; V: TRBV19; CDR3: CASSPSLGMDTEAFF; DNA: TGTGCCAGTAGTCCGTCCTTAGGGATGGACACTGAAGCTTTCTTT
D: TRBD1; size: many; J: TRBJ1-5; V: TRBV7-9; CDR3: CASSNAGTGYSNQPQHF; DNA: TGTGCCAGCAGTAACGCCGGGACAGGGTATAGCAATCAGCCCCAGCATTTT
D: .; size: many; J: TRBJ2-7; V: TRBV2; CDR3: CASSSVTETSYEQYF; DNA: TGTGCCAGCAGTTCGGTGACAGAGACCTCCTACGAGCAGTACTTC
D: TRBD2; size: .; J: TRBJ2-7; V: TRBV19; CDR3: CASSIVERGGGLPIVF; DNA: TGTGCCAGTAGTATAGTAGAGAGAGGCGGGGGGCTGCCGATTGTTTTC
D: TRBD2; size: .; J: TRBJ2-7; V: TRBV6-1; CDR3: CASSTPGLATWSYAQYF; DNA: TGTGCCAGCAGTACCCCGGGACTAGCGACTTGGTCCTACGCGCAGTACTTC
D: TRBD2; size: .; J: TRBJ2-7; V: TRBV25-1; CDR3: CASSAQLAGVYEQYF; DNA: TGTGCCAGCAGTGCTCAACTAGCGGGGGTCTACGAGCAGTACTTC
D: TRBD2; size: few; J: TRBJ2-5; V: TRBV20-1; CDR3: CSAQSQRGVQETQYF; DNA: TGCAGTGCCCAGTCCCAGCGGGGGGTCCAAGAGACCCAGTACTTC
D: .; size: many; J: TRBJ2-5; V: TRBV5-1; CDR3: CASSLTSPNPQETQYF; DNA: TGCGCCAGCAGCTTGACGAGCCCTAACCCCCAAGAGACCCAGTACTTC
D: .; size: few; J: TRBJ2-7; V: TRBV6-5; CDR3: CASSYGWENYEQYF; DNA: TGTGCCAGCAGTTACGGGTGGGAGAACTACGAGCAGTACTTC
D: .; size: few; J: TRBJ1-5; V: TRBV28; CDR3: CASSLLSDRSNQPQHF; DNA: TGTGCCAGCAGTTTATTAAGCGACAGGAGCAATCAGCCCCAGCATTTT
D: TRBD2; size: .; J: TRBJ2-1; V: TRBV11-2; CDR3: CASSLDRTSGYNEQFF; DNA: TGTGCCAGCAGCTTAGATAGGACTAGCGGGTACAATGAGCAGTTCTTC
D: .; size: .; J: TRBJ1-1; V: TRBV4-3; CDR3: CASSQDWSAGRTEAFF; DNA: TGCGCCAGCAGCCAAGATTGGTCGGCAGGGCGGACTGAAGCTTTCTTT
D: .; size: .; J: TRBJ2-7; V: TRBV6-2/TRBV6-3; CDR3: CASTRSGEQYF; DNA: TGTGCCAGCACCCGCTCGGGCGAGCAGTACTTC
D: TRBD1; size: .; J: TRBJ2-7; V: TRBV7-9; CDR3: CASSLAAGGGFEQYF; DNA: TGTGCCAGCAGCTTAGCGGCAGGGGGCGGGTTCGAGCAGTACTTC
D: TRBD2; size: many; J: TRBJ2-7; V: TRBV29-1; CDR3: CSVETSGDEQYF; DNA: TGCAGCGTTGAAACTAGCGGGGACGAGCAGTACTTC
D: TRBD1; size: .; J: TRBJ2-7; V: TRBV19; CDR3: CASSIVLGTGDEQYF; DNA: TGTGCCAGTAGTATAGTCCTTGGGACAGGGGACGAGCAGTACTTC
D: .; size: .; J: TRBJ2-1; V: TRBV4-2; CDR3: CASSRSHEQFF; DNA: TGTGCCAGCAGCCGCTCCCATGAGCAGTTCTTC
D: .; size: few; J: TRBJ1-1; V: TRBV6-6; CDR3: CASSYYGLNTEAFF; DNA: TGTGCCAGCAGTTACTACGGATTGAACACTGAAGCTTTCTTT